This TCR beta chain was sequenced for a study of blood T cell repertoires in COVID-19. Study summary: Donors in the United States, Italy and Spain gave samples during acute or convalescent COVID-19. T cells, B-cell-depleted T cells, or PBMCs provided the cDNA or gDNA that served as material.

Authors' processing steps: By means of reference gene primer amplification, nucleated cell counts were estimated. The repertoire was sequenced with immunoSEQ multiplex PCR; TCRdb's copy has only in-frame clones and lacks some. V and J calls plus clone size are reproduced from that table; the DNA served to infer D and trimming. Of tens of thousands of clones in the sample, roughly 84% were seen once. The CDR3 contains 14 residues. V lost 0 bases and J lost 8, with 13 bases in between. Per germline, CDR1 SGHAT and CDR2 FQNNGV. The specimen sequenced was peripheral blood. The TCR was taken from a man in his forties with acute or convalescent COVID-19. This chain links TRBV11-2 with TRBJ1-2; no clear D. The CDR3 DNA follows: TGTGCCAGCAGCTTAGATCTTACCTCGGGAGGCTACACCTTC. Its protein product is CASSLDLTSGGYTF.